This T cell receptor beta chain was recorded in a study of blood T cell repertoires in COVID-19. The germline V gene encodes CDR1 MNHEY and CDR2 SVGAGI. The junction had 0 bases not matched to a gene; V was cut back by 2 bases and J by 5 bases. The CDR3 length is 14 residues. In the authors' methods: By means of reference gene primer amplification, nucleated cell counts were estimated. Repertoires were generated with immunoSEQ multiplex PCR, while TCRdb's copy carries only in-frame clones and drops some. V and J calls and clone size are given by that table; D and trimming were obtained from the DNA. Here the sample spans approximately 190,000 clones, under 90% being singletons.

The receptor was isolated from a man between 60 and 75 years old with acute or convalescent COVID-19. The sample comprised peripheral blood. This chain links TRBV6-5 with TRBJ2-5; 12 nucleotides line up with TRBD1. CDR3 region: CASSYGTGGETQYF. The DNA for the CDR3 is TGTGCCAGCAGTTACGGGACAGGGGGCGAGACCCAGTACTTC.